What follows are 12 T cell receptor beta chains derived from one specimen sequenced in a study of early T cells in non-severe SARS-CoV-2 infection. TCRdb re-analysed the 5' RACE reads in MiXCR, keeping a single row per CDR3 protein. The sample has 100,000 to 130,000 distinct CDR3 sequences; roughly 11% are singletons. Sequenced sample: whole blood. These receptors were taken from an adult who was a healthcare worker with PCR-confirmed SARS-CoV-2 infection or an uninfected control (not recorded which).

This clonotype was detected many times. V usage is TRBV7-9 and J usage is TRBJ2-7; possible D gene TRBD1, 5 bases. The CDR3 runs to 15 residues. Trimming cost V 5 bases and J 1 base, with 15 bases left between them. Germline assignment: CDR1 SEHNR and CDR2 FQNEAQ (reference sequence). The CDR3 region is CASSPRGPRSYEQYF. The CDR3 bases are TGTGCCAGCAGCCCTAGGGGCCCAAGATCCTACGAGCAGTACTTC.

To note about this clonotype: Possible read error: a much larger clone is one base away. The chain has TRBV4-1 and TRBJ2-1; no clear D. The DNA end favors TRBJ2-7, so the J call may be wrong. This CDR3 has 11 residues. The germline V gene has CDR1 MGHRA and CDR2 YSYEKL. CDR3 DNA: TGCGCCAGCAGCCAAGATAATGAGCAGTACTTC. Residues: CASSQDNEQYF.

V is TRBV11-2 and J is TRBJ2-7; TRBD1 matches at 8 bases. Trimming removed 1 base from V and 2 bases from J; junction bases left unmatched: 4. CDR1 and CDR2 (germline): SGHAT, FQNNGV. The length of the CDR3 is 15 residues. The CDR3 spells CASSLAGGRTYEQYF. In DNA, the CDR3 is TGTGCCAGCAGCTTAGCAGGGGGCCGCACCTACGAGCAGTACTTC.

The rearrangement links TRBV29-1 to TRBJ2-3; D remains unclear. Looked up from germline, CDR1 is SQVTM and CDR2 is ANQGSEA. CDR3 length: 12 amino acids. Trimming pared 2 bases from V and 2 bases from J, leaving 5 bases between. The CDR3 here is CSVERTTDTQYF. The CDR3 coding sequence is TGCAGCGTTGAACGAACCACAGATACGCAGTATTTT.

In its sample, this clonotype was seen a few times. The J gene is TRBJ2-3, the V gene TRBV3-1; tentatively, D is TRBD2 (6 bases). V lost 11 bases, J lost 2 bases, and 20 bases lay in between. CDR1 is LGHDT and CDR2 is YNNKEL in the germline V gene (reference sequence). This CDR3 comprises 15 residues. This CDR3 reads CAGSLDSGITDTQYF. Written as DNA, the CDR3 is TGTGCCGGCTCCCTGGATAGCGGTATCACAGATACGCAGTATTTT.

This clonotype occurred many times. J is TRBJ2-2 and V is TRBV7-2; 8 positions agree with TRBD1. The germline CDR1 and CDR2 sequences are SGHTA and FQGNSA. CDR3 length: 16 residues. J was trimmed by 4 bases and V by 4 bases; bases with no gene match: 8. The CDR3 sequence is CASSSRQGPSTGELFF. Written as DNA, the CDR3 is TGTGCCAGCAGCTCACGACAGGGGCCCTCCACCGGGGAGCTGTTTTTT.

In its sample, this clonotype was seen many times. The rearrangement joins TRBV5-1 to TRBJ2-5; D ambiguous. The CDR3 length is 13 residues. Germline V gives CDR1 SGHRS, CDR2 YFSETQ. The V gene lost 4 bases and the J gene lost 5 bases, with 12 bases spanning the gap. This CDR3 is CASSVQERETQYF. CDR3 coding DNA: TGCGCCAGCAGCGTGCAGGAGAGGGAGACCCAGTACTTC. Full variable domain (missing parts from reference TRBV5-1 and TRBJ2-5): KAGVTQTPRYLIKTRGQQVTLSCSPISGHRSVSWYQQTPGQGLQFLFEYFSETQRNKGNFPGRFSGRQFSNSRSEMNVSTLELGDSALYLCASSVQERETQYFGPGTRLLVL.

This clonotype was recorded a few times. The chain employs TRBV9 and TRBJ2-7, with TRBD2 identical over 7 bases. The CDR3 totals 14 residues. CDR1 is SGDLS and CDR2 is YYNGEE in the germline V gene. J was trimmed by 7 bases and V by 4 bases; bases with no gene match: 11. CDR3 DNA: TGTGCCAGCAGCCTGGGACTACTAGGTGCAGAGCAGTACTTC. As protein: CASSLGLLGAEQYF.

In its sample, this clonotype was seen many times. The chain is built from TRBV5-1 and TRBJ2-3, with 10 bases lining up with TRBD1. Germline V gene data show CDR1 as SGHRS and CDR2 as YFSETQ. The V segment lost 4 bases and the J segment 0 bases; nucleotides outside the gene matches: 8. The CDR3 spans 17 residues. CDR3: CASSLRQGAQSTDTQYF. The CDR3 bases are TGCGCCAGCAGCCTCCGACAGGGGGCTCAAAGCACAGATACGCAGTATTTT.

The CDR3 loop is CASSQDLLSTNQPQHF. DNA for the CDR3: TGCGCCAGCAGCCAAGATCTTCTTTCGACTAATCAGCCCCAGCATTTT. The chain has TRBV4-3 and TRBJ1-5, with D uncertain. The V and J ends lost 0 bases and 4 bases respectively, with 13 bases between them. This CDR3 contains 16 residues. Germline V lookup: CDR1 LGHNA, CDR2 YSLEER.

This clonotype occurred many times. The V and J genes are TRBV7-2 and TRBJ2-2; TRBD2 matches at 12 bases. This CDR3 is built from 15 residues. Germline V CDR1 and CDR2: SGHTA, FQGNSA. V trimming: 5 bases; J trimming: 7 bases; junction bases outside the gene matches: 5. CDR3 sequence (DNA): TGTGCCAGCAGCCCTCTAGCGGGAGGGGGCGGGGAGCTGTTTTTT. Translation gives CASSPLAGGGGELFF.

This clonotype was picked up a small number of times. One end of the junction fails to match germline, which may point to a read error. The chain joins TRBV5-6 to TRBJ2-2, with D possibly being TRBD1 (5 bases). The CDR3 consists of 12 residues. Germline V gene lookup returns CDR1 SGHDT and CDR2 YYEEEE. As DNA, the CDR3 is TGTGCCAGCAGCTTGATCTCCGGGCCCAGGGTTTTT. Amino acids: CASSLISGPRVF.